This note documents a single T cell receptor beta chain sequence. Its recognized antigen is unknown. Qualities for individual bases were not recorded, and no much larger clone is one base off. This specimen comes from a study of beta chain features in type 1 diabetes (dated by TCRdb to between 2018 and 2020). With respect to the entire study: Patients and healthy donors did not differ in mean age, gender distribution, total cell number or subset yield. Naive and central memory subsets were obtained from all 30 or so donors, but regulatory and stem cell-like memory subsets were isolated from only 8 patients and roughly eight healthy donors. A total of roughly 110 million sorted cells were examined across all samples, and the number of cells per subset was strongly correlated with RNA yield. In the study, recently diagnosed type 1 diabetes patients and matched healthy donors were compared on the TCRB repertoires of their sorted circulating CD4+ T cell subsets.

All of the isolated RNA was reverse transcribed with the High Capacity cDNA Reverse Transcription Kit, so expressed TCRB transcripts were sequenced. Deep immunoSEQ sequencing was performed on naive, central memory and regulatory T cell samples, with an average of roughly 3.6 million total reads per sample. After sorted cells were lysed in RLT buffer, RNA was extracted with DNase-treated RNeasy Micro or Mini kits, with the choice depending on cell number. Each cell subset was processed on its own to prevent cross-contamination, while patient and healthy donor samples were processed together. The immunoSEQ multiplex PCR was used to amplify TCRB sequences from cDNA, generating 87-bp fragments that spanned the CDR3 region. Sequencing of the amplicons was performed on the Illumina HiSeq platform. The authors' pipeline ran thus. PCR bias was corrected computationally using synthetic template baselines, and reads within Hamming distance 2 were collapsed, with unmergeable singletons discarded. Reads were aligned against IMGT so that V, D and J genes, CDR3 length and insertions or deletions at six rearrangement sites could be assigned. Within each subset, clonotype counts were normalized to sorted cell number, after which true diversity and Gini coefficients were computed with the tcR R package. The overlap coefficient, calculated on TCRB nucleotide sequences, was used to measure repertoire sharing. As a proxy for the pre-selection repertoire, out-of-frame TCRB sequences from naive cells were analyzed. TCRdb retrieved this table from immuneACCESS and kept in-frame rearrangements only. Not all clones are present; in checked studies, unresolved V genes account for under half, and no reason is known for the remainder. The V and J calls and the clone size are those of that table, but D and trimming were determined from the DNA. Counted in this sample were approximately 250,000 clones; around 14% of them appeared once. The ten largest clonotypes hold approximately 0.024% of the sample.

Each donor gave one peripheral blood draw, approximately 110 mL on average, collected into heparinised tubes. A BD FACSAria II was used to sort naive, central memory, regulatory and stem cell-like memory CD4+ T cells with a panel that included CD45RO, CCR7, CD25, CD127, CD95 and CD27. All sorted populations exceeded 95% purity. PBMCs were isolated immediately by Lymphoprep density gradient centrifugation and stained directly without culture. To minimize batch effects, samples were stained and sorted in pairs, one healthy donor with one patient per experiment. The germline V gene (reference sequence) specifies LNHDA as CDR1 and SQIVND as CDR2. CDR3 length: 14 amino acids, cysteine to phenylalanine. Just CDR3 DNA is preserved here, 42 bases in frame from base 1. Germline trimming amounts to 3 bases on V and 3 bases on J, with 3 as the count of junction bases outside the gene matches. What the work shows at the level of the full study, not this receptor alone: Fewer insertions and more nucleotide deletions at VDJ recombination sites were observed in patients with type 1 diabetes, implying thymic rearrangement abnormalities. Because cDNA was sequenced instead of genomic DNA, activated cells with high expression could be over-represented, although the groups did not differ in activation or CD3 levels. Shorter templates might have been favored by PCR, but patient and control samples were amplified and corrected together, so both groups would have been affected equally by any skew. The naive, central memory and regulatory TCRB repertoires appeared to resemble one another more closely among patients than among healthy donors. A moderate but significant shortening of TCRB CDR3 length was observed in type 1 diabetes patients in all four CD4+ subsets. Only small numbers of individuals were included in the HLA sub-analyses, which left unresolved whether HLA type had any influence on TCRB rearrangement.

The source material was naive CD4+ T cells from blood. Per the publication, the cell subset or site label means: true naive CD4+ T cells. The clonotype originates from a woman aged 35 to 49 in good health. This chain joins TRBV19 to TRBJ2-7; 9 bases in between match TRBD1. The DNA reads TGTGCCAGTAGTATTGACAGGGGGGACTACGAGCAGTACTTC. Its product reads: CASSIDRGDYEQYF. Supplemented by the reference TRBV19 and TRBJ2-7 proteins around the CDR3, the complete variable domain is DGGITQSPKYLFRKEGQNVTLSCEQNLNHDAMYWYRQDPGQGLRLIYYSQIVNDFQKGDIAEGYSVSREKKESFPLTVTSAQKNPTAFYLCASSIDRGDYEQYFGPGTRLTVT.